Each of the 10 T cell receptor beta chains below was sequenced from the same sample in a study of immune cell composition in non-small cell lung cancer. The table came from immunoSEQ multiplex PCR; TCRdb's copy has only in-frame clones and leaves some out. The sample includes more than 1,500 clones, approximately 80% of them seen just once. Another study also made use of these data, one on CD4 T cells in lung cancer.

The sample taken for sequencing was lung tumor tissue. These receptors were obtained from a human donor with non-small cell lung cancer.

There are a few counts of this clone. The chain is built from TRBV27 and TRBJ2-2; tentative D call: TRBD2 (6 bases). The CDR3 is 13 amino acids. The germline V gene has CDR1 MNHEY and CDR2 SMNVEV (reference sequence). Trimming removed 9 bases from V and 8 bases from J, with 16 bases in between. Here the CDR3 reads CASLSGEAGELFF. Written as DNA, the CDR3 is TGTGCCAGTTTGTCCGGGGAGGCGGGGGAGCTGTTTTTT.

The chain links TRBV6-4 to TRBJ2-3; 16 nucleotides line up with TRBD2. CDR3 length equals 18 residues. CDR1 MRHNA and CDR2 SNTAGT come from the germline V gene. V lost 3 bases to trimming and J lost 4 bases; unmatched junction nucleotides: 7. This chain's CDR3 is CASSEPGTSGGESDTQYF. CDR3 DNA: TGTGCCAGCAGTGAACCCGGGACTAGCGGGGGGGAGTCAGATACGCAGTATTTT.

This chain joins TRBV19 and TRBJ1-1, with TRBD1 matching over 10 bases. Losses at the gene ends were 7 bases for V and 3 bases for J; bases not matched to a gene: 8. Germline values: CDR1 LNHDA, CDR2 SQIVND (reference sequence). The CDR3 contains 15 residues. The CDR3 spells CASKGTGAEDTEAFF. CDR3 nucleotide sequence: TGTGCCAGTAAGGGGACAGGGGCAGAGGACACTGAAGCTTTCTTT.

The gene calls are TRBV7-8 and TRBJ1-5; possible D gene TRBD1, 6 bases. Germline CDR1 reads SGHVS; CDR2 reads FQNEAQ. The CDR3 covers 18 residues. The V end was cut by 2 bases, the J end by 1 base, with 18 bases between. The chain's CDR3 is CASSLMALLGASNQPQHF. CDR3 in DNA: TGTGCCAGCAGCTTAATGGCTCTGCTGGGGGCCAGCAATCAGCCCCAGCATTTT. Together with reference TRBV7-8 and TRBJ1-5, the CDR3 gives the full variable domain: GAGVSQSPRYKVAKRGQDVALRCDPISGHVSLFWYQQALGQGPEFLTYFQNEAQLDKSGLPSDRFFAERPEGSVSTLKIQRTQQEDSAVYLCASSLMALLGASNQPQHFGDGTRLSIL.

The chain has TRBV5-1 and TRBJ1-5; possibly TRBD1 for D (6 bases). The V end lost 0 bases, the J end lost 4 bases, and 8 bases lay between the germline ends. The CDR3 has 14 residues. The germline V gene has CDR1 SGHRS and CDR2 YFSETQ. The CDR3 loop is CASSLGTDNQPQHF. CDR3 DNA: TGCGCCAGCAGCTTGGGGACAGATAATCAGCCCCAGCATTTT.

This chain joins TRBV6-1 and TRBJ2-2; D ambiguous. The CDR3 has 12 residues. Germline values: CDR1 MNHNS, CDR2 SASEGT. V was pared by 9 bases and J by 4 bases, with 9 bases between. CDR3 sequence reads: CASRSFTGELFF. CDR3 in DNA: TGTGCCAGTAGGAGCTTCACCGGGGAGCTGTTTTTT.

J is TRBJ2-3 and V is TRBV4-3, with TRBD1 as a possible D gene (7 bases). Deletions cut 3 bases from V and 5 bases from J, with 18 bases between. The CDR3 is 16 residues long. The germline gives CDR1 LGHNA, CDR2 YSLEER. For the CDR3, the DNA is TGCGCCAGCAGCCAGGCAGGGGGGTTTCTTAAAGATACGCAGTATTTT. Residues: CASSQAGGFLKDTQYF.

V is TRBV5-6 and J is TRBJ2-1; 10 nucleotides line up with TRBD2. The CDR3 sequence is 17 residues long. The V gene end was trimmed by 1 base and the J gene end by 7 bases; junction bases not matched to a gene: 11. Germline CDR1 SGHDT, CDR2 YYEEEE. The CDR3: CASSLPYLSGGANEQFF. The CDR3 nucleotides read TGTGCCAGCAGCTTGCCGTACCTCAGCGGGGGGGCGAATGAGCAGTTCTTC.

The rearrangement links TRBV18 to TRBJ1-1, with D unresolved. The length of the CDR3 is 16 residues. Trimming stripped 1 base from V and 0 bases from J, with 12 bases between. Germline-derived CDR1 and CDR2 are KGHSH and LQKENI. The DNA for the CDR3 is TGTGCCAGCTCACCACAAGTGGGAGGTCTGAACACTGAAGCTTTCTTT. Protein product: CASSPQVGGLNTEAFF.

A single count supports this clone. The gene calls are TRBV18 and TRBJ2-1; D may be TRBD2 (6 bases). This CDR3 has 17 amino acids. The germline CDR1 and CDR2 sequences are KGHSH and LQKENI. Trimming left V 5 bases short and J 5 bases short, with 22 bases between. The CDR3 sequence is CASSSKGAGPRNNEQFF. CDR3 sequence (DNA): TGTGCCAGCTCATCCAAAGGGGCGGGGCCTCGAAACAATGAGCAGTTCTTC.